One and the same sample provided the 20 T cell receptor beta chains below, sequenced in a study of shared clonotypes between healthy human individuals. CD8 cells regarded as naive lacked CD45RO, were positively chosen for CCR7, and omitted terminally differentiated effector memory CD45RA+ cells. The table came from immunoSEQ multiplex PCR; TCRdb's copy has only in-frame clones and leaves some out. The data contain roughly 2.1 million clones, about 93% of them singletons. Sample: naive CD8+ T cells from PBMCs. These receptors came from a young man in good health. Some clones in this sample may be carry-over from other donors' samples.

CDR3 sequence: CASSGQGVHGYTF. The CDR3 DNA reads TGTGCCAGCAGTGGACAGGGGGTCCATGGCTACACCTTC. This sequence joins TRBV25-1 and TRBJ1-2; 9 nucleotides match TRBD1. Germline CDR1 and CDR2: MGHDK and SYGVNS. The ends lost 4 bases at V and 6 bases at J; junction bases unmatched: 3. This CDR3 comprises 13 residues.

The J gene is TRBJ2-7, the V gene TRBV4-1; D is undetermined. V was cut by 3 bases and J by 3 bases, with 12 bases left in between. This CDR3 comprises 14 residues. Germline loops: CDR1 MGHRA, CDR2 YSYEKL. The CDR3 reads CASSHGARRYEQYF. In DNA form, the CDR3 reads TGCGCCAGCAGCCATGGAGCTCGTCGCTACGAGCAGTACTTC.

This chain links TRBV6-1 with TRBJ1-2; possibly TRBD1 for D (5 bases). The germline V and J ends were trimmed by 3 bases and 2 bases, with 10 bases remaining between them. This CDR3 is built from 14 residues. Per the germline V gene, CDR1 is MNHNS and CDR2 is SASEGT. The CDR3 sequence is CASSEWGRNYGYTF. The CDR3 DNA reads TGTGCCAGCAGTGAGTGGGGACGGAACTATGGCTACACCTTC.

This chain's CDR3 is CASSSRVLGTEAFF. CDR3 nucleotide sequence: TGTGCCAGCAGCTCCAGGGTTCTTGGCACTGAAGCTTTCTTT. The chain employs TRBV7-8 and TRBJ1-1, with D possibly matching TRBD1 (5 bases). V was clipped by 4 bases and J by 4 bases, with 13 bases between them. CDR1 SGHVS and CDR2 FQNEAQ come from the germline V gene. The CDR3 runs 14 residues. Filled out from reference TRBV7-8 and TRBJ1-1, the complete variable domain reads GAGVSQSPRYKVAKRGQDVALRCDPISGHVSLFWYQQALGQGPEFLTYFQNEAQLDKSGLPSDRFFAERPEGSVSTLKIQRTQQEDSAVYLCASSSRVLGTEAFFGQGTRLTVV.

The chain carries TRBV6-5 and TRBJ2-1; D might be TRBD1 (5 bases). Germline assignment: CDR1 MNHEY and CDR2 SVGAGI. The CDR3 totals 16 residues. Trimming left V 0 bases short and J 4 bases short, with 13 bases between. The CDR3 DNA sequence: TGTGCCAGCAGTTACTCGATAGGACATAAATACAATGAGCAGTTCTTC. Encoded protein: CASSYSIGHKYNEQFF.

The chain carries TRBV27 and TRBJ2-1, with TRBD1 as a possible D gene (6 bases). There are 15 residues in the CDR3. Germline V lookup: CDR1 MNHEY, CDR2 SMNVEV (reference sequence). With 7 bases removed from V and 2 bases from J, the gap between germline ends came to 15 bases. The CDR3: CASTEGQYTYNEQFF. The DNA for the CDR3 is TGTGCCAGCACCGAGGGACAATATACCTACAATGAGCAGTTCTTC.

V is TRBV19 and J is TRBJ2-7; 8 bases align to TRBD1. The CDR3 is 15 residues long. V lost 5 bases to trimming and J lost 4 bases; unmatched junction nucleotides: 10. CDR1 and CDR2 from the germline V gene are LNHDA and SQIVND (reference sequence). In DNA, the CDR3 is TGTGCCAGTAGTTCGGCAGGGGGCCTCGGGTACGAGCAGTACTTC. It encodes CASSSAGGLGYEQYF. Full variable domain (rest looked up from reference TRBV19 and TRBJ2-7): DGGITQSPKYLFRKEGQNVTLSCEQNLNHDAMYWYRQDPGQGLRLIYYSQIVNDFQKGDIAEGYSVSREKKESFPLTVTSAQKNPTAFYLCASSSAGGLGYEQYFGPGTRLTVT.

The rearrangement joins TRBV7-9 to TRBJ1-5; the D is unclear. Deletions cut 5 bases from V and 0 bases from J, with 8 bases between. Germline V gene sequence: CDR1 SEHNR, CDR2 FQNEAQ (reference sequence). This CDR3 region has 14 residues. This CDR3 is CASSQIDSNQPQHF. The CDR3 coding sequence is TGTGCCAGCAGCCAGATTGATAGCAATCAGCCCCAGCATTTT.

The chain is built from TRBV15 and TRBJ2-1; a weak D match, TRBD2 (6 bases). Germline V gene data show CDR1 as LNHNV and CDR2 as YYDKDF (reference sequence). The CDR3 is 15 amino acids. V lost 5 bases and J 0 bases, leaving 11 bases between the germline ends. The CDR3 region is CATSEGGNSYNEQFF. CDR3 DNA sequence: TGTGCCACCAGCGAGGGAGGAAACTCCTACAATGAGCAGTTCTTC.

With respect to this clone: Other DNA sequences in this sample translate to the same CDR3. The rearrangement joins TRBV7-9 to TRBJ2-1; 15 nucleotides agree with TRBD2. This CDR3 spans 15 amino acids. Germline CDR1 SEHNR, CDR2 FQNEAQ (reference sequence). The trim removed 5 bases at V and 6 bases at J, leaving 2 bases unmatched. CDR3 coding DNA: TGTGCCAGCAGCCAGGGACTAGCGGGAGGCAATGAGCAGTTCTTC. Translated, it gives CASSQGLAGGNEQFF.

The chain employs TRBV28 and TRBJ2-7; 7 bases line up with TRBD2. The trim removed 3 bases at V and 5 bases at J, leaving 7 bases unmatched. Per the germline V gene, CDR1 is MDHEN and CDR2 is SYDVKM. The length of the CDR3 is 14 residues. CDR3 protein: CASSFSSGPNEQYF. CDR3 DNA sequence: TGTGCCAGCAGTTTCAGTAGCGGGCCGAACGAGCAGTACTTC.

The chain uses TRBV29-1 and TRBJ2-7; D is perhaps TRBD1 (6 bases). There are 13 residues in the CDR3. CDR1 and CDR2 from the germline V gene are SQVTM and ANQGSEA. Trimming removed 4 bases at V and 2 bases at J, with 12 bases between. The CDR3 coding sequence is TGCAGCGTTGTCGGGACAACCGCCTACGAGCAGTACTTC. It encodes CSVVGTTAYEQYF.

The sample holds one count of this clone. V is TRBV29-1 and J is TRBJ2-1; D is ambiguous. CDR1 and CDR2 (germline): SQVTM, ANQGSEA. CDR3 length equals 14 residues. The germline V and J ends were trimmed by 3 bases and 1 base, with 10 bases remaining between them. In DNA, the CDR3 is TGCAGCGTTGATCTAGTAGGTTCCTACAATGAGCAGTTCTTC. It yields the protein CSVDLVGSYNEQFF.

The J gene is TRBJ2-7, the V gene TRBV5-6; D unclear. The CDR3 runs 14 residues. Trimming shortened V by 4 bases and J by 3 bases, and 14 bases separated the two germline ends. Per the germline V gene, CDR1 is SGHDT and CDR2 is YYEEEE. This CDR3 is CASSHDLNNYEQYF. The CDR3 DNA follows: TGTGCCAGCAGCCATGATCTAAATAACTACGAGCAGTACTTC.

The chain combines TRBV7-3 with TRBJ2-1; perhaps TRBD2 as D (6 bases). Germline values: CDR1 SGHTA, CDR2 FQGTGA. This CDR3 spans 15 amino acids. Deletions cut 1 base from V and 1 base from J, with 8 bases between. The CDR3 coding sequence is TGTGCCAGCAGCTTAAACGGGGGATCCTACAATGAGCAGTTCTTC. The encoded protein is CASSLNGGSYNEQFF.

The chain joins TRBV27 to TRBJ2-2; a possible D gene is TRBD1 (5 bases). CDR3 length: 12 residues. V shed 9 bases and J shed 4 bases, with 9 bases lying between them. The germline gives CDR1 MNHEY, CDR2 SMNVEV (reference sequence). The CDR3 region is CASTGSTGELFF. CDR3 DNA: TGTGCCAGTACAGGTTCCACCGGGGAGCTGTTTTTT.

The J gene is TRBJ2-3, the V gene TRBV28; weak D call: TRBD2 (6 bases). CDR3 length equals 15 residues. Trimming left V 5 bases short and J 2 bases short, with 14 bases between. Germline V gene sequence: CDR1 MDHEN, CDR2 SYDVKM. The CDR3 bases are TGTGCCAGCAGTCTTGGAGGGGAGGCCACAGATACGCAGTATTTT. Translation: CASSLGGEATDTQYF.

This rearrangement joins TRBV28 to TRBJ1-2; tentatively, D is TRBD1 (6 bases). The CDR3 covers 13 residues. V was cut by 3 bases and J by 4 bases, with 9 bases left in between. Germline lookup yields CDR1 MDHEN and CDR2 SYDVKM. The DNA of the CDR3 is TGTGCCAGCAGTTTTGCACAGGGCTATGGCTACACCTTC. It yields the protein CASSFAQGYGYTF.

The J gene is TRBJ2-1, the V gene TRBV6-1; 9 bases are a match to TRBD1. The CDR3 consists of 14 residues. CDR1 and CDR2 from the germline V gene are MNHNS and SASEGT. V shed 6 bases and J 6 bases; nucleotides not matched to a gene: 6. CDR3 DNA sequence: TGTGCCAGCAGGGACAGGGGTTGGTCCAATGAGCAGTTCTTC. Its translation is CASRDRGWSNEQFF.

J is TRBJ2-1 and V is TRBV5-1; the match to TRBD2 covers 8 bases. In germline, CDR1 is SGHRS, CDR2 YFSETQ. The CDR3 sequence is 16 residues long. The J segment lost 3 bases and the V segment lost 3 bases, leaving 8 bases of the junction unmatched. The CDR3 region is CASSSRTSRYYNEQFF. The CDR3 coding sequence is TGCGCCAGCAGCTCCAGGACTAGCCGTTACTACAATGAGCAGTTCTTC.